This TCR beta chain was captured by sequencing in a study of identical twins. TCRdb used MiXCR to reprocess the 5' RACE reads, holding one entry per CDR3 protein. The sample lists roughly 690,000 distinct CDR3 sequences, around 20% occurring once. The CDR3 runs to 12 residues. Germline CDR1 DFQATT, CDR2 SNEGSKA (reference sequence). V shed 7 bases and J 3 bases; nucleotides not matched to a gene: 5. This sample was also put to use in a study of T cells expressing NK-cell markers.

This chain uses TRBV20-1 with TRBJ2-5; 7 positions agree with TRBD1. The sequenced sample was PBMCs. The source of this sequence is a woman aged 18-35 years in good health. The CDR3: CSVRTGEETQYF. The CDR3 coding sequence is TGCAGTGTCCGGACAGGAGAAGAGACCCAGTACTTC.